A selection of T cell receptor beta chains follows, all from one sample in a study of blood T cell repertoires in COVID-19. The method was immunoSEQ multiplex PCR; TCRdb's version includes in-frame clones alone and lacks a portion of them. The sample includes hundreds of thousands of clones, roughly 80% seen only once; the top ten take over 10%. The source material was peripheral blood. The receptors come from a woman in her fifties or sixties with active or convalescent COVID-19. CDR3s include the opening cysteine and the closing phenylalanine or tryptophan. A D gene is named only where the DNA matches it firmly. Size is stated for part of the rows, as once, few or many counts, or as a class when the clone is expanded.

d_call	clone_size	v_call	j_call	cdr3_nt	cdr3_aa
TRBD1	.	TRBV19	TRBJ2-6	TGTGCCAGTAGTACCAGGGGGACTGGGGCCAACGTCCTGACTTTC	CASSTRGTGANVLTF
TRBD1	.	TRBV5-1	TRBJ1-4	TGCGCCAGCAGCCCCGGACAGGGTAATGAAAAACTGTTTTTT	CASSPGQGNEKLFF
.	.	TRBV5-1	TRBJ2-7	TGCGCCAGCAGCCCTACTCAAGGGGCCGCCTACGAGCAGTACTTC	CASSPTQGAAYEQYF
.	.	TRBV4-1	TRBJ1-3	TGCGCCAGCAGCCAAGACAGGTACCCTTCTGGAAACACCATATATTTT	CASSQDRYPSGNTIYF
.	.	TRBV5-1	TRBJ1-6	TGCGCCAGCAGCTTGGGTGACCCCTGGAGCTCCTATAATTCACCCCTCCACTTT	CASSLGDPWSSYNSPLHF
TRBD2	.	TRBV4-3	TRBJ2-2	TGCGCCAGCAGCCAAGACGGGGGGTTTCTAACCGGGGAGCTGTTTTTT	CASSQDGGFLTGELFF
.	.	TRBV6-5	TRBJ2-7	TGTGCCAGCAGTTACGGGAGTGAGGGCTCCTACGAGCAGTACTTC	CASSYGSEGSYEQYF
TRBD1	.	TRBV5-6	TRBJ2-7	TGTGCCAGCAGCTTCCCGGACAGGGTAATTGACAACGAGCAGTACTTC	CASSFPDRVIDNEQYF
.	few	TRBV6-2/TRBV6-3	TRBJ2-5	TGTGCCAGCAGTTACGGCACAGGTTACCAAGAGACCCAGTACTTC	CASSYGTGYQETQYF
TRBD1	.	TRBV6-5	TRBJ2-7	TGTGCCAGCAGCCCCGGGACAGGGCCCACCTACGAGCAGTACTTC	CASSPGTGPTYEQYF
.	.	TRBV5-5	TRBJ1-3	TGTGCCAGCAGCTTGTCGACAGCCTCTGGAAACACCATATATTTT	CASSLSTASGNTIYF
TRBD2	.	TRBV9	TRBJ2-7	TGTGCCAGCAGCAAGCAGACTAGCGAGTACGAGCAGTACTTC	CASSKQTSEYEQYF
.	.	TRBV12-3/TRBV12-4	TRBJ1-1	TGTGCCAGCAGCCTCGGGATGAACACTGAAGCTTTCTTT	CASSLGMNTEAFF
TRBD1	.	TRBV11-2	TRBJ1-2	TGTGCCAGCAGCCCCGGGATAGGGGGCAGGGGCTACACCTTC	CASSPGIGGRGYTF
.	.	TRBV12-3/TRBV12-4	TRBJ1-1	TGTGCCAGCAGTTCTGGCCCGAACACTGAAGCTTTCTTT	CASSSGPNTEAFF
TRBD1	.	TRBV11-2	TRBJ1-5	TGTGCCAGCAGCCGCGGACAGGCGGGTCAGCCCCAGCATTTT	CASSRGQAGQPQHF
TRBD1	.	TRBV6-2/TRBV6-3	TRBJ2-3	TGTGCCAGCAGTTACACGGACAGGGATACGCAGTATTTT	CASSYTDRDTQYF
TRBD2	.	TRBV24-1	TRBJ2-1	TGTGCCACCAGTGATTGGGGAGGGAATGAGCAGTTCTTC	CATSDWGGNEQFF
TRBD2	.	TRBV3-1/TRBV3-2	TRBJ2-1	TGTGCCAGCAGCGCGACTAGCGCCGAGCAGTTCTTC	CASSATSAEQFF
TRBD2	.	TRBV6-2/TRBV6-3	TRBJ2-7	TGTGCCAGCAGTTACCTCCTGGGGGGGGAGCAGTACTTC	CASSYLLGGEQYF